These 5 T cell receptor beta chains were all obtained from the same sample, sequenced in a study of cytomegalovirus exposure and HLA in healthy donors. Both 60 Vbeta primers and 13 Jbeta primers went into the PCR. Sequenced by immunoSEQ multiplex PCR; TCRdb stores in-frame clones only, minus some. The sample includes some 130,000 clones. The sequenced sample consisted of PBMCs. All receptors come from a middle-aged woman in good health and CMV-seropositive.

The chain carries TRBV2 and TRBJ2-1; 7 bases agree with TRBD1. The CDR3 is 16 amino acids. CDR1 is SNHLY and CDR2 is FYNNEI in the germline V gene. With 4 bases clipped from V and 0 bases from J, the junction kept 6 bases outside the gene matches. CDR3 protein: CASSGFRGSSYNEQFF. In DNA, the CDR3 is TGTGCCAGCAGTGGCTTCAGGGGGAGCTCCTACAATGAGCAGTTCTTC.

The chain combines TRBV19 with TRBJ2-1; 14 nucleotides match TRBD2. The CDR3 extends over 17 amino acids. V lost 0 bases and J lost 4; bases outside the gene matches: 2. CDR1 LNHDA and CDR2 SQIVND come from the germline V gene (reference sequence). The CDR3 sequence is CASSIDGTSGRYNEQFF. The CDR3 DNA reads as TGTGCCAGTAGTATAGATGGGACTAGCGGGAGATACAATGAGCAGTTCTTC.

The genes are TRBV4-1 and TRBJ2-3, with TRBD2 identical over 13 bases. CDR3 length: 18 amino acids. V gave up 4 bases and J gave up 1 base; unmatched junction bases: 8. CDR1 MGHRA and CDR2 YSYEKL come from the germline V gene. The chain's CDR3 is CASSPGLAGIGGTDTQYF. The CDR3 DNA follows: TGCGCCAGCAGCCCGGGACTAGCGGGAATAGGAGGCACAGATACGCAGTATTTT.

V is TRBV7-2 and J is TRBJ2-3, with D hard to call. Germline-derived CDR1 and CDR2 are SGHTA and FQGNSA. V lost 5 bases to trimming and J lost 9 bases, with 12 bases between them. This CDR3 spans 12 amino acids. The CDR3 coding sequence is TGTGCCAGCAGCCCCTTTGGCCCAACGCAGTATTTT. This sequence encodes CASSPFGPTQYF.

This chain links TRBV7-8 with TRBJ1-2, with 8 bases identical to TRBD1. The germline gives CDR1 SGHVS, CDR2 FQNEAQ. The trim removed 7 bases at V and 5 bases at J, leaving 6 bases unmatched. CDR3 length equals 13 residues. CDR3 bases: TGTGCCAGCACCCTGGACAGGGAATATGGCTACACCTTC. Translation: CASTLDREYGYTF.